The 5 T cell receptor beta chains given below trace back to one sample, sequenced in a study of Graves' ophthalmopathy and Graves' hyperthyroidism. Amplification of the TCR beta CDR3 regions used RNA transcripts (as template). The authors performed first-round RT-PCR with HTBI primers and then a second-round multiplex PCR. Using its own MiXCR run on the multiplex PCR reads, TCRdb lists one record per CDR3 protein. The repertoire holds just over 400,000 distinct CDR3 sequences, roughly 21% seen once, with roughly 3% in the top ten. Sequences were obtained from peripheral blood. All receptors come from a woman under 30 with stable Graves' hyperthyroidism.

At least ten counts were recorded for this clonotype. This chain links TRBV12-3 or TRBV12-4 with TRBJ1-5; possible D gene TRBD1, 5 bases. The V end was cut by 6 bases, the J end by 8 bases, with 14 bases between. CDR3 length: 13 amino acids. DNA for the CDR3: TGTGCCAGCAGCTTCCGACAGACGGAGCCCCAGCATTTT. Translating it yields CASSFRQTEPQHF.

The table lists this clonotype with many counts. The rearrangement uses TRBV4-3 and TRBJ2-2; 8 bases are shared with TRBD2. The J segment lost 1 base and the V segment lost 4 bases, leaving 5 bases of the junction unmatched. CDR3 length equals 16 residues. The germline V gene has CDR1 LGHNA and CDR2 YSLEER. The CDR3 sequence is CASSRGLAVNTGELFF. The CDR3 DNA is TGCGCCAGCAGCCGAGGACTAGCAGTGAACACCGGGGAGCTGTTTTTT.

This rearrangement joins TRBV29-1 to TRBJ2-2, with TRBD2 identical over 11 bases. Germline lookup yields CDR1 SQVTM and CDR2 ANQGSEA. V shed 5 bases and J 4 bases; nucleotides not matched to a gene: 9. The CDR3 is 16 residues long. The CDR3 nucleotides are TGCAGCGTTCGCTCCGCGCTAGCGGGAGGCACCGGGGAGCTGTTTTTT. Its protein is CSVRSALAGGTGELFF.

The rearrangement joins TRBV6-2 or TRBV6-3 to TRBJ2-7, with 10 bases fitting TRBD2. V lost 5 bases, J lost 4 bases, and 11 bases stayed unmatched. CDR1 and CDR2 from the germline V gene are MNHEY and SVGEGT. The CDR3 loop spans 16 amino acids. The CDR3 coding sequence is TGTGCCAGCAGTCACCGGCTAGCGGGAGATTTGTACGAGCAGTACTTC. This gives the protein CASSHRLAGDLYEQYF.

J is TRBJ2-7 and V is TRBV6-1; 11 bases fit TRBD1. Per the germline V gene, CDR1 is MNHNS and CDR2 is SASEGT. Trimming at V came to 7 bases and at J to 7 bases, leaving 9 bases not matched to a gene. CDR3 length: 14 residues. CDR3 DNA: TGTGCCAGCACCCGGGACAGGGGGTTGGGGGAGCAGTACTTC. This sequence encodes CASTRDRGLGEQYF.